The present TCR beta chain was sequenced within a study of T cell repertoires in cytomegalovirus infection. TCRdb called the reads again in MiXCR, with one record for every CDR3 protein. Counted here are 650,000 to 900,000 distinct CDR3 sequences, roughly 28% occurring once; the ten biggest clones make up around 12%. This clonotype showed up many times. Its specificity is unknown. Source: cultured CD8+ T cells from PBMCs, taken from culture after CMV antigen stimulation. The receptor comes from a human donor in good health (CMV status not recorded). Some clones in this sample may be carry-over from other donors' samples.

In nucleotides, the CDR3 is TGTGCCAGCAGCCTGACCCCGGACAGGATGAACACTGAAGCTTTCTTT. It translates to CASSLTPDRMNTEAFF. The rearrangement uses TRBV7-8 and TRBJ1-1; TRBD1 aligns across 7 bases. V gave up 5 bases and J gave up 0 bases; unmatched junction bases: 9. The germline CDR1 and CDR2 sequences are SGHVS and FQNEAQ. The CDR3 is 16 residues long. Full variable domain (remainder filled in from reference TRBV7-8 and TRBJ1-1): GAGVSQSPRYKVAKRGQDVALRCDPISGHVSLFWYQQALGQGPEFLTYFQNEAQLDKSGLPSDRFFAERPEGSVSTLKIQRTQQEDSAVYLCASSLTPDRMNTEAFFGQGTRLTVV.